The 9 T cell receptor beta chains reported below all come from one sample, sequenced in a study of tumor-infiltrating lymphocytes in primary liver carcinoma. Without any cell sorting, about 18-31 mg of bulk tissue yielded co-extracted RNA and DNA. TCR beta cDNA was made from 500 ng total RNA with a constant-region primer. ARM-PCR was slightly modified, and three nested multiplex PCR rounds with it gave rise to the TCR beta libraries. Investigators reported that the first two PCR rounds, at 10 to 11 cycles each, used TRBV1-TRBV30 forward primers with a C-beta reverse primer. TCRdb re-called the multiplex PCR reads with MiXCR, one entry per CDR3 protein. The repertoire includes fewer than 200,000 distinct CDR3 sequences, approximately 86% of them detected once, and 15% to 20% sits in the top ten. Sequencing used tumor tissue from primary liver carcinoma. Source of these receptors: a man between 35 and 55 years old with primary liver carcinoma and hepatitis B virus infection.

Of note for this clonotype: An end of the junction differs from the germline gene, which may be a read error. This chain joins TRBV4-3 and TRBJ2-1; TRBD2 agrees at 9 bases. This CDR3 has 17 amino acids. The germline V gene encodes CDR1 LGHNA and CDR2 YSLEER. The CDR3 is CASSHLGTSWRYNDQFF. The DNA of the CDR3 is TGCGCCAGCAGCCATCTCGGGACTAGCTGGCGCTACAATGATCAGTTCTTC.

The rearrangement uses TRBV6-1 and TRBJ1-2, with no clear D. Germline CDR1 reads MNHNS; CDR2 reads SASEGT. Trimming pared 4 bases from V and 10 bases from J, leaving 16 bases between. The CDR3 runs to 13 residues. CDR3 DNA sequence: TGTGCCAGCAGTGTGGATGCTAACTATCACTACACCTTC. Residues: CASSVDANYHYTF.

With regard to this clonotype: A much larger clone sits a single nucleotide away, making a read error possible. The V call is TRBV11-1, the J call TRBJ2-3; D uncertain. The CDR3 spans 14 residues. The V gene lost 5 bases and the J gene lost 4 bases, with 13 bases spanning the gap. Germline-derived CDR1 and CDR2 are SGHAT and FQDESV (reference sequence). In DNA form, the CDR3 reads TGTGCCAGCAGCCCACCCCCTGCAGCAGATACGCAGTATTTT. Translating gives CASSPPPAADTQYF. The variable domain in full, completed from reference TRBV11-1 and TRBJ2-3, reads EAEVAQSPRYKITEKSQAVAFWCDPISGHATLYWYRQILGQGPELLVQFQDESVVDDSQLPKDRFSAERLKGVDSTLKIQPAELGDSAMYLCASSPPPAADTQYFGPGTRLTVL.

This clonotype was observed a handful of times. The chain employs TRBV5-1 and TRBJ2-7, with TRBD1 as a possible D gene (6 bases). Between the trimmed V and J ends, which lost 0 bases and 6 bases, there was a span of 22 bases. The CDR3 runs to 17 residues. In germline, CDR1 is SGHRS, CDR2 YFSETQ. The chain's CDR3 is CASSLAGADSSGPEQYF. CDR3 coding DNA: TGCGCCAGCAGCTTGGCCGGGGCGGACAGTTCGGGGCCCGAGCAGTACTTC. Full variable domain (remainder filled in from reference TRBV5-1 and TRBJ2-7): KAGVTQTPRYLIKTRGQQVTLSCSPISGHRSVSWYQQTPGQGLQFLFEYFSETQRNKGNFPGRFSGRQFSNSRSEMNVSTLELGDSALYLCASSLAGADSSGPEQYFGPGTRLTVT.

On this clonotype: The junction and the germline gene differ at one end; a read error may be behind it. This chain connects TRBV2 to TRBJ1-5; D gene uncertain. CDR1 and CDR2 (germline): SNHLY, FYNNEI. The CDR3 totals 13 residues. In DNA form, the CDR3 reads TGTGCCAGCAGTGAATTACGCAATCAGCCTCAGAATTTT. Protein: CASSELRNQPQNF. The full variable domain, its missing parts supplied by reference TRBV2 and TRBJ1-5, is EPEVTQTPSHQVTQMGQEVILRCVPISNHLYFYWYRQILGQKVEFLVSFYNNEISEKSEIFDDQFSVERPDGSNFTLKIRSTKLEDSAMYFCASSELRNQPQNFGDGTRLSIL.

This clonotype was found many times. This chain connects TRBV12-3 or TRBV12-4 to TRBJ2-2, with 8 positions matching TRBD1. This CDR3 spans 16 amino acids. The trim removed 2 bases at V and 1 base at J, leaving 3 bases unmatched. The CDR3, as DNA: TGTGCCAGCAGTTTAAAAGGGACAGGGAACACCGGGGAGCTGTTTTTT. Its translation: CASSLKGTGNTGELFF.

This clonotype came up a few times. The junction departs from germline at one end; a sequencing error may be responsible. The chain recombines TRBV11-3 with TRBJ2-1; the D is unclear. The germline V gene encodes CDR1 SGHNT and CDR2 YENEEA. The CDR3 is 14 amino acids. The CDR3 sequence: CANSLGISNDEQFF. CDR3 bases: TGTGCCAACAGCTTAGGCATCTCGAATGATGAGCAGTTCTTC.

In the case of this clonotype: Given the absence of the conserved phenylalanine or tryptophan at the CDR3 end, a read error is likely. The DNA is omitted, as the CDR3 cannot be located on it reliably, and the CDR3 follows TCRdb's listing. The chain carries TRBV11-3 and TRBJ2-5; the tabulated D call, TRBD1, remains unverified against the DNA. The CDR3 is 15 residues long, counting both termini. Germline lookup yields CDR1 SGHNT and CDR2 YENEEA. The CDR3 reads CASILGTGERETQHL.

As to this clonotype: One end of the junction does not line up with germline, which may come from a read error. The CDR3 DNA reads as TGTACCAGCAGTCTACAGGGGTGCTACAATGAGCGGTTCTTC. Amino acid sequence: CTSSLQGCYNERFF. This rearrangement joins TRBV6-5 to TRBJ2-1, with TRBD1 matching over 7 bases. The germline CDR1 and CDR2 sequences are MNHEY and SVGAGI. CDR3 length equals 14 residues.